Detailed here is one T cell receptor beta chain. The record originates from a study of blood T cell repertoires in COVID-19. Measured with immunoSEQ multiplex PCR; TCRdb has only the in-frame clones, and not every one. This sample has fewer than 400,000 clones, with 75% to 90% found just once. In germline, CDR1 is MNHEY, CDR2 SVGAGI. This CDR3 region has 14 residues. V shed 5 bases, J shed 4 bases, and the junction held 5 bases outside the gene matches. The gene calls are TRBV6-5 and TRBJ1-2, with 9 bases identical to TRBD1. Sequenced sample: peripheral blood. This sequence was found in a woman in her twenties or thirties with COVID-19, enrolled during active disease. The CDR3 region is CASSTRDRVYGYTF. The CDR3 DNA follows: TGTGCCAGCAGTACCCGGGACAGGGTCTATGGCTACACCTTC.